This TCR beta chain was found in a study of T-cell reconstitution after alpha-beta-depleted transplantation in children. Preparation of the TCRbeta library involved a method that used unique molecular identifiers. MiXCR, applied by TCRdb to the PCR reads, yields one record per CDR3 protein. The sample has fewer than 450,000 distinct CDR3 sequences; 15% to 20% are singletons. In its sample, this clonotype was seen a few times. The sample was PBMCs, mostly from graft donor cells, taken 360 days after TCRalphabeta/CD19-depleted stem cell transplant. This clonotype was obtained from a male patient aged 2-9 years who had a stem cell transplant for acute lymphoblastic leukemia, so the T cells may come from the graft donor.

For the CDR3, the DNA is TGTGCCAGCACCTTTAGGGATAACCCCTCCTACAATGAGCAGTTCTTC. It yields the protein CASTFRDNPSYNEQFF. The chain joins TRBV27 to TRBJ2-1; D is ambiguous. V lost 7 bases to trimming and J lost 0 bases, with 16 bases between them. Germline V gene data show CDR1 as MNHEY and CDR2 as SMNVEV (reference sequence). This CDR3 has 16 residues.